Below are 8 T cell receptor beta chains sequenced from a single sample in a study of blood T cell repertoires in COVID-19. TCRdb's copy holds only in-frame clones and misses some; the assay was immunoSEQ multiplex PCR. The sample shows about 280,000 clones, approximately 86% of them seen only once. The sequencing sample was made of peripheral blood. Receptor source: a woman aged 25 to 39 who had recovered from COVID-19.

This clone was seen only once. The chain recombines TRBV18 with TRBJ1-3; 7 bases are shared with TRBD1. Germline lookup yields CDR1 KGHSH and CDR2 LQKENI. With 3 bases clipped from V and 3 bases from J, the junction kept 8 bases outside the gene matches. The CDR3 has 16 residues. The CDR3 here is CASSPTTGIDGNTIYF. CDR3 DNA: TGTGCCAGCTCACCGACGACAGGGATTGATGGAAACACCATATATTTT.

The rearrangement joins TRBV28 to TRBJ2-7, with 8 bases fitting TRBD1. J was trimmed by 4 bases and V by 6 bases; bases with no gene match: 8. From germline, CDR1 is MDHEN and CDR2 SYDVKM. This CDR3 contains 14 residues. CDR3 nucleotides: TGTGCCAGCAGGATAGGACAGGGACAATACGAGCAGTACTTC. Its protein product is CASRIGQGQYEQYF. The whole variable domain, filled in from reference TRBV28 and TRBJ2-7, reads DVKVTQSSRYLVKRTGEKVFLECVQDMDHENMFWYRQDPGLGLRLIYFSYDVKMKEKGDIPEGYSVSREKKERFSLILESASTNQTSMYLCASRIGQGQYEQYFGPGTRLTVT.

The V and J genes are TRBV23-1 and TRBJ1-1; no firm D call. TRBV23-1 is assigned to the ORF class and has an uncertain function. The CDR3 consists of 18 residues. The V end lost 0 bases, the J end lost 0 bases, and 17 bases lay between the germline ends. DNA for the CDR3: TGCGCCAGCAGTCAATCCCCACGAGGGAGGACGATGAACACTGAAGCTTTCTTT. Translation: CASSQSPRGRTMNTEAFF.

This clone was found once. The CDR3, as DNA: TGCAGCGTTGTTGGGCACAACGGCTACACCTTC. As protein: CSVVGHNGYTF. J is TRBJ1-2 and V is TRBV29-1; D call uncertain. Trimming cost V 4 bases and J 8 bases, with 11 bases left between them. The CDR3 is 11 residues long. Germline assignment: CDR1 SQVTM and CDR2 ANQGSEA.

The count of this clone is one. V is TRBV2 and J is TRBJ1-3; 11 bases align to TRBD1. Unmatched junction bases numbered 10, after V lost 6 bases and J lost 3 bases. Germline V lookup: CDR1 SNHLY, CDR2 FYNNEI. The CDR3 length is 17 residues. The CDR3 loop is CASSPVGQGALGNTIYF. The CDR3 region has the DNA TGTGCCAGCAGCCCAGTAGGACAGGGGGCGCTTGGAAACACCATATATTTT.

This clone appeared a few times. The chain couples TRBV7-3 to TRBJ2-2, with 8 bases that match TRBD1. The CDR3 spans 15 residues. The ends lost 5 bases at V and 1 base at J; junction bases unmatched: 3. Germline V gives CDR1 SGHTA, CDR2 FQGTGA. Here the CDR3 reads CASSPGQGNTGELFF. The CDR3 DNA reads as TGTGCCAGCAGCCCCGGACAGGGGAACACCGGGGAGCTGTTTTTT.

The chain links TRBV6-5 to TRBJ2-1; D possibly corresponds to TRBD2 (6 bases). From germline, CDR1 is MNHEY and CDR2 SVGAGI. CDR3 size: 13 residues. In nucleotides, the CDR3 is TGTGCGACCATGGGGATGGGGGGACATGAGCAGTTCTTC. It yields the protein CATMGMGGHEQFF.

This clone showed up just once. The chain has TRBV19 and TRBJ2-2; 7 bases match TRBD2. CDR3 size: 14 residues. The ends lost 5 bases at V and 3 bases at J; junction bases unmatched: 3. Germline CDR1 reads LNHDA; CDR2 reads SQIVND (reference sequence). The CDR3 reads CASSASGYTGELFF. Here the CDR3 DNA reads TGTGCCAGTAGTGCTAGCGGATACACCGGGGAGCTGTTTTTT. The complete variable domain, with remaining parts taken from reference TRBV19 and TRBJ2-2, reads DGGITQSPKYLFRKEGQNVTLSCEQNLNHDAMYWYRQDPGQGLRLIYYSQIVNDFQKGDIAEGYSVSREKKESFPLTVTSAQKNPTAFYLCASSASGYTGELFFGEGSRLTVL.